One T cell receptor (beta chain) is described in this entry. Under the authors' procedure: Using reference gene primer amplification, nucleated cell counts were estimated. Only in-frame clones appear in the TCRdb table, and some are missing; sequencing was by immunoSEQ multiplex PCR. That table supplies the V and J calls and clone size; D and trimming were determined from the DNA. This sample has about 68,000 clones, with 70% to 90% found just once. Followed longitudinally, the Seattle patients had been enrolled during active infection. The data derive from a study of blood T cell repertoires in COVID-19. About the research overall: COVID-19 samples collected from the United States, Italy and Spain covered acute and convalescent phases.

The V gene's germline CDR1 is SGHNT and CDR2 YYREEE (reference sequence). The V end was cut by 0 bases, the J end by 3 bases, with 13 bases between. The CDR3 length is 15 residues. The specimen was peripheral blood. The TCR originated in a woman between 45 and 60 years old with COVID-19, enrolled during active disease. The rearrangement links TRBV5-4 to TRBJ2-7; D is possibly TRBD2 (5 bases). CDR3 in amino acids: CASSLGASRVYEQYF. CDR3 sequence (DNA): TGTGCCAGCAGCTTGGGCGCGTCGCGGGTCTACGAGCAGTACTTC.